These 10 T cell receptor beta chains were sequenced from one sample in a study of relationships among human T cell subsets. The T cell receptor alpha and beta CDR3 regions were amplified from mRNA by semiquantitative ARM-PCR. Exponential amplification used communal superprimers after tagged nested gene-specific primers in ARM-PCR. A single record per CDR3 protein comes from TCRdb applying MiXCR to the multiplex PCR reads. This table holds fewer than 18,000 distinct CDR3 sequences, less than 80% found once. The sequencing input was total T cells sorted from blood. Receptor source: a man between 35 and 55 years old in good health.

CDR3 sequence reads: CASSGTGRETQYF. The CDR3 DNA reads TGTGCCAGCAGTGGGACAGGGAGGGAGACCCAGTACTTC. This chain joins TRBV28 and TRBJ2-5; 9 nucleotides align to TRBD1. Germline V CDR1 and CDR2: MDHEN, SYDVKM. This CDR3 has 13 amino acids. V shed 5 bases, J shed 5 bases, and the junction held 3 bases outside the gene matches.

The chain has TRBV4-1 and TRBJ2-1, with 10 positions matching TRBD1. CDR1 is MGHRA, CDR2 YSYEKL, per germline. This CDR3 has 18 residues. Losses at the gene ends were 4 bases for V and 3 bases for J; bases not matched to a gene: 12. The CDR3 here is CASSPVSGGTGDYNEQFF. CDR3 nucleotide sequence: TGCGCCAGCAGCCCAGTTAGTGGCGGGACAGGGGACTACAATGAGCAGTTCTTC.

This clonotype was seen more than once but under ten times. The CDR3 DNA reads TGTGCCAGCAGCTTCGCGGACAGCGGAAACAATGAGCAGTTCTTC. It specifies CASSFADSGNNEQFF. V is TRBV11-1 and J is TRBJ2-1; perhaps TRBD1 as D (6 bases). The CDR3 runs 15 residues. V dropped 3 bases and J dropped 5 bases, with 14 bases sitting between them. Germline CDR1 is SGHAT and CDR2 is FQDESV (reference sequence).

This clonotype was observed a single time. The genes are TRBV30 and TRBJ2-2; D not certain. Germline CDR1 reads GTSNPN; CDR2 reads SVGIG (reference sequence). The CDR3 spans 13 residues. V shed 5 bases and J shed 0 bases, with 7 bases lying between them. CDR3 loop: CAWDTSNTGELFF. CDR3 DNA sequence: TGTGCCTGGGACACCTCGAACACCGGGGAGCTGTTTTTT.

The chain uses TRBV29-1 and TRBJ2-1; D gene ambiguous. The V and J ends lost 6 bases and 5 bases respectively, with 11 bases between them. From germline, CDR1 is SQVTM and CDR2 ANQGSEA. The CDR3 extends over 12 amino acids. Written as DNA, the CDR3 is TGCAGCGTCTCTCTGCCCGACAATGAGCAGTTCTTC. Encoded protein: CSVSLPDNEQFF.

This chain connects TRBV11-2 to TRBJ2-5; 7 nucleotides agree with TRBD1. Germline V gene data show CDR1 as SGHAT and CDR2 as FQNNGV. V was pared by 5 bases and J by 1 base, with 13 bases of the junction left unmatched. This CDR3 has 17 amino acids. The CDR3 sequence is CASSPFRDSEFQETQYF. The CDR3 DNA reads TGTGCCAGCAGCCCTTTCCGGGACAGCGAGTTCCAAGAGACCCAGTACTTC.

This sequence joins TRBV2 and TRBJ2-5, with D maybe TRBD2 (5 bases). Per the germline V gene, CDR1 is SNHLY and CDR2 is FYNNEI. The CDR3 length is 11 residues. Trimming cost V 7 bases and J 5 bases, with 8 bases left between them. The CDR3 here is CASKRGETQYF. In nucleotides, the CDR3 is TGTGCCAGCAAACGAGGGGAGACCCAGTACTTC.

A few counts support this clonotype. The V call is TRBV20-1, the J call TRBJ2-3; D uncertain. The V and J ends lost 8 bases and 2 bases respectively, with 5 bases between them. Per germline, CDR1 DFQATT and CDR2 SNEGSKA (reference sequence). The CDR3 runs to 10 residues. CDR3 in amino acids: CSPYTDTQYF. CDR3 sequence (DNA): TGCAGTCCTTACACAGATACGCAGTATTTT.

V is TRBV12-3 or TRBV12-4 and J is TRBJ2-7; D not certain. The CDR3 consists of 12 residues. V lost 6 bases, J lost 6 bases, and 12 bases lay in between. The CDR3 sequence: CASSHTLSEQYF. CDR3 coding DNA: TGTGCCAGCAGCCACACCCTTAGCGAGCAGTACTTC.

The rearrangement uses TRBV27 and TRBJ2-1, with a weak D call TRBD1 (6 bases). Gene TRBJ2-7 matches the end of the DNA better, so the J call may be wrong. Germline CDR1 reads MNHEY; CDR2 reads SMNVEV (reference sequence). The CDR3 is 15 amino acids. The CDR3 loop is CASSFTGFSIYEQYF. Written as DNA, the CDR3 is TGTGCCAGCAGTTTTACAGGGTTTAGTATCTACGAGCAGTACTTC.